A single sample is the source of the 12 T cell receptor beta chains below, sequenced in a study of blood T cell repertoires in COVID-19. TCRdb keeps only in-frame clones here, not all; method: immunoSEQ multiplex PCR. The repertoire includes around 78,000 clones, about nine tenths of them detected once, and 25% to 30% sits in the top ten. The sequencing sample was made of peripheral blood. These receptors came from a man aged 45-65 years with active or convalescent COVID-19.

This clone has a single count. The chain carries TRBV4-3 and TRBJ2-1, with 7 bases fitting TRBD1. This CDR3 contains 15 residues. Losses at the gene ends were 0 bases for V and 4 bases for J; bases not matched to a gene: 3. Germline V gives CDR1 LGHNA, CDR2 YSLEER. CDR3 loop: CASSQEGQPYNEQFF. The DNA for the CDR3 is TGCGCCAGCAGCCAAGAGGGACAGCCTTACAATGAGCAGTTCTTC.

This clone is a singleton in its sample. The gene calls are TRBV30 and TRBJ2-2, with D hard to call. The CDR3 length is 14 residues. Per germline, CDR1 GTSNPN and CDR2 SVGIG (reference sequence). Trimming pared 3 bases from V and 3 bases from J, leaving 11 bases between. CDR3 sequence reads: CAWRPGSYTGELFF. The CDR3 DNA reads TGTGCCTGGAGGCCAGGATCTTACACCGGGGAGCTGTTTTTT.

This clone was observed once. The V call is TRBV5-1, the J call TRBJ2-1; 8 bases map to TRBD1. V trimming: 4 bases; J trimming: 1 base; junction bases outside the gene matches: 16. Germline V gene sequence: CDR1 SGHRS, CDR2 YFSETQ. The CDR3 is made up of 19 amino acids. The CDR3 reads CASSDRDRQSFRSYNEQFF. CDR3 DNA: TGCGCCAGCAGCGACCGGGACAGGCAATCTTTTCGATCCTACAATGAGCAGTTCTTC.

The chain joins TRBV29-1 to TRBJ1-4; D uncertain. The CDR3 is 11 residues long. The germline gives CDR1 SQVTM, CDR2 ANQGSEA. The ends were cut back, 2 bases at V and 8 bases at J, with 6 bases in the middle. As DNA, the CDR3 is TGCAGCGTTGAAACGGGAGAAAAACTGTTTTTT. Residues: CSVETGEKLFF. The full variable domain, completed using reference TRBV29-1 and TRBJ1-4, is SAVISQKPSRDICQRGTSLTIQCQVDSQVTMMFWYRQQPGQSLTLIATANQGSEATYESGFVIDKFPISRPNLTFSTLTVSNMSPEDSSIYLCSVETGEKLFFGSGTQLSVL.

The chain couples TRBV18 to TRBJ1-3; 9 bases match TRBD1. Per germline, CDR1 KGHSH and CDR2 LQKENI. The CDR3 sequence is 19 residues long. After removal of 6 bases from V and 0 bases from J, the junction contained 15 bases not matched to a gene. The CDR3 DNA reads TGTGCCAGCTCGCAACCGGGACAGGGAGGACCTACCTCTGGAAACACCATATATTTT. This sequence encodes CASSQPGQGGPTSGNTIYF.

V and J are TRBV28 and TRBJ1-2; TRBD1 might be the D (6 bases). Trimming left V 5 bases short and J 0 bases short, with 16 bases between. The CDR3 sequence is 16 residues long. Germline assignment: CDR1 MDHEN and CDR2 SYDVKM. Here the CDR3 DNA reads TGTGCCAGCAGTCCCCTACGGACAGCGACTAACTATGGCTACACCTTC. This encodes CASSPLRTATNYGYTF.

This sequence joins TRBV19 and TRBJ1-6; D is unclear. From germline, CDR1 is LNHDA and CDR2 SQIVND (reference sequence). Trimming pared 6 bases from V and 6 bases from J, leaving 15 bases between. CDR3 size: 15 residues. For the CDR3, the DNA is TGTGCCAGTAGGAGTATGGGCCAGAGTAATTCACCCCTCCACTTT. The encoded protein is CASRSMGQSNSPLHF.

The CDR3 DNA follows: TGTGCCAGCAGCCCGAGGGCCTGGGGCAATGAGCAGTTCTTC. This encodes CASSPRAWGNEQFF. The gene calls are TRBV5-5 and TRBJ2-1, with D tentatively TRBD2 (5 bases). Between the trimmed V and J ends, which lost 4 bases and 6 bases, there was a span of 14 bases. The CDR3 loop spans 14 amino acids. Per germline, CDR1 SGHKS and CDR2 YYEKEE (reference sequence).

This clone was observed once. V is TRBV3-1 (or the pseudogene TRBV3-2) and J is TRBJ1-4, with TRBD1 identical over 9 bases. CDR1 and CDR2 (germline): LGHDT, YNNKEL (reference sequence). Trimming removed 4 bases from V and 7 bases from J; junction bases left unmatched: 10. This CDR3 spans 16 amino acids. In nucleotides, the CDR3 is TGTGCCAGCAGCCCCGATGGACAGGGGAGGGGTGAAAAACTGTTTTTT. Amino acid sequence: CASSPDGQGRGEKLFF.

The rearrangement joins TRBV19 to TRBJ2-3; 7 positions match TRBD1. With 2 bases clipped from V and 1 base from J, the junction kept 3 bases outside the gene matches. The germline V gene has CDR1 LNHDA and CDR2 SQIVND (reference sequence). CDR3 size: 15 residues. The DNA for the CDR3 is TGTGCCAGTAGTATAAGGGGGCTGGGCACAGATACGCAGTATTTT. Amino acid sequence: CASSIRGLGTDTQYF.

The chain carries TRBV25-1 and TRBJ2-6; 7 nucleotides match TRBD2. CDR1 MGHDK and CDR2 SYGVNS come from the germline V gene. The V gene end was trimmed by 1 base and the J gene end by 0 bases; junction bases not matched to a gene: 0. This CDR3 contains 16 residues. The CDR3 reads CASSEWGGSGANVLTF. The CDR3 nucleotides read TGTGCCAGCAGTGAATGGGGGGGCTCTGGGGCCAACGTCCTGACTTTC. The full variable domain, its missing parts supplied by reference TRBV25-1 and TRBJ2-6, is EADIYQTPRYLVIGTGKKITLECSQTMGHDKMYWYQQDPGMELHLIHYSYGVNSTEKGDLSSESTVSRIRTEHFPLTLESARPSHTSQYLCASSEWGGSGANVLTFGAGSRLTVL.

The rearrangement links TRBV11-2 to TRBJ2-1; TRBD2 matches 10 bases. The CDR3 sequence is 14 residues long. Trimming cost V 6 bases and J 8 bases; bases outside gene matches: 7. The germline V gene encodes CDR1 SGHAT and CDR2 FQNNGV. CDR3 amino acids: CASRWASGSHEQFF. DNA for the CDR3: TGTGCCAGCAGGTGGGCTAGCGGGAGCCATGAGCAGTTCTTC.